Shown below are 27 T cell receptor beta chains from a single sample sequenced in a study of blood T cell repertoires in COVID-19. Sequencing was performed with immunoSEQ multiplex PCR; in TCRdb, only in-frame clones are kept and a portion is missing. The table has roughly 70,000 clones, 75% to 90% seen once. Sequenced: peripheral blood. The origin of the receptors is a man older than 75 with acute or convalescent COVID-19.

This chain links TRBV27 with TRBJ1-1; TRBD1 aligns across 12 bases. This CDR3 is built from 15 residues. Germline V gene sequence: CDR1 MNHEY, CDR2 SMNVEV (reference sequence). J was trimmed by 5 bases and V by 3 bases; bases with no gene match: 4. The DNA of the CDR3 is TGTGCCAGCAGTTTGGGACAGGGGGCGAGTACTGAAGCTTTCTTT. Translation: CASSLGQGASTEAFF.

This CDR3 reads CASSLGTVGDEQFF. In DNA form, the CDR3 reads TGTGCCAGCAGCCTTGGGACAGTTGGCGATGAGCAGTTCTTC. V usage is TRBV14 and J usage is TRBJ2-1, with 7 bases that match TRBD1. Germline V CDR1 and CDR2: SGHDN, FVKESK. This CDR3 comprises 14 residues. The ends lost 4 bases at V and 8 bases at J; junction bases unmatched: 8.

J is TRBJ2-7 and V is TRBV3-1 (or the pseudogene TRBV3-2), with 8 bases lining up with TRBD2. The length of the CDR3 is 16 residues. With 1 base clipped from V and 1 base from J, the junction kept 6 bases outside the gene matches. Germline V CDR1 and CDR2: LGHDT, YNNKEL (reference sequence). The CDR3 reads CASSQGPGGMSYEQYF. CDR3 DNA sequence: TGTGCCAGCAGCCAAGGTCCGGGAGGGATGTCCTACGAGCAGTACTTC.

The chain couples TRBV5-4 to TRBJ1-1; D call uncertain. Germline lookup yields CDR1 SGHNT and CDR2 YYREEE (reference sequence). V was trimmed by 1 base and J by 1 base, leaving 11 bases between them. The CDR3 contains 15 residues. The CDR3 DNA follows: TGTGCCAGCAGCTTGTTAAGCCCAAGGAACACTGAAGCTTTCTTT. This encodes CASSLLSPRNTEAFF.

This chain connects TRBV7-2 to TRBJ1-6, with D uncertain. This CDR3 region has 17 residues. Trimming pared 5 bases from V and 1 base from J, leaving 15 bases between. Germline-derived CDR1 and CDR2 are SGHTA and FQGNSA. CDR3 nucleotides: TGTGCCAGCAGCACCCTACAGACACGGTCCTATAATTCACCCCTCCACTTT. Encoded protein: CASSTLQTRSYNSPLHF.

This clone was detected ten times or more. This chain joins TRBV7-9 and TRBJ1-2; TRBD1 matches at 7 bases. Germline trimming cut 4 bases from V and 6 bases from J; bases unmatched to any gene: 8. This CDR3 has 14 amino acids. In germline, CDR1 is SEHNR, CDR2 FQNEAQ (reference sequence). CDR3 nucleotide sequence: TGTGCCAGCAGCTCAACGTTCGACAGGGATGGCTACACCTTC. Translated, it gives CASSSTFDRDGYTF.

This chain links TRBV19 with TRBJ1-1; a weak D match, TRBD1 (5 bases). CDR3 length: 14 residues. Germline CDR1 LNHDA, CDR2 SQIVND (reference sequence). V shed 3 bases and J shed 4 bases, with 12 bases lying between them. CDR3 nucleotide sequence: TGTGCCAGTAGTATGGGGCAGGGTTTCACTGAAGCTTTCTTT. Its translation is CASSMGQGFTEAFF.

The V gene is TRBV2, the J gene TRBJ1-5; a weak D match, TRBD1 (5 bases). The germline gives CDR1 SNHLY, CDR2 FYNNEI. The V and J ends lost 6 bases and 0 bases respectively, with 18 bases between them. The CDR3 has 17 residues. In DNA, the CDR3 is TGTGCCAGCAGCGCCCTAGACAGTGTCTATAGCAATCAGCCCCAGCATTTT. Protein product: CASSALDSVYSNQPQHF.

The rearrangement joins TRBV4-1 to TRBJ2-6; D not resolved. Trimming left V 4 bases short and J 4 bases short, with 11 bases between. The CDR3 is 15 amino acids. Per germline, CDR1 MGHRA and CDR2 YSYEKL. The CDR3 DNA reads TGCGCCAGCAGCCCCTTGAGATCGGGGGCCAACGTCCTGACTTTC. Amino acid sequence: CASSPLRSGANVLTF.

J is TRBJ1-3 and V is TRBV5-1; TRBD1 matches 8 bases. Per the germline V gene, CDR1 is SGHRS and CDR2 is YFSETQ. This CDR3 is 16 amino acids long. The junction had 6 bases not matched to a gene; V was cut back by 4 bases and J by 0 bases. This CDR3 reads CASSGQGLSSGNTIYF. The CDR3, as DNA: TGCGCCAGCAGCGGACAGGGCCTCTCCTCTGGAAACACCATATATTTT.

This chain links TRBV27 with TRBJ1-5; 8 positions agree with TRBD1. The CDR3 is made up of 15 amino acids. After removal of 0 bases from V and 3 bases from J, the junction contained 1 base not matched to a gene. Germline V gene sequence: CDR1 MNHEY, CDR2 SMNVEV (reference sequence). CDR3 residues: CASSLSDRVNQPQHF. CDR3 nucleotides: TGTGCCAGCAGTTTATCGGACAGGGTCAATCAGCCCCAGCATTTT.

The chain recombines TRBV19 with TRBJ2-7; 7 bases are a match to TRBD1. CDR1 and CDR2 (germline): LNHDA, SQIVND (reference sequence). This CDR3 is built from 14 residues. The J segment lost 3 bases and the V segment lost 1 base, leaving 3 bases of the junction unmatched. CDR3 sequence: CASSIGDSIYEQYF. The CDR3 DNA reads TGTGCCAGTAGTATAGGGGACAGCATCTACGAGCAGTACTTC.

J is TRBJ2-4 and V is TRBV4-1; D gene ambiguous. The CDR3 spans 15 residues. Trimming left V 0 bases short and J 1 base short, with 7 bases between. Per germline, CDR1 MGHRA and CDR2 YSYEKL. The CDR3 loop is CASSQEPVAKNIQYF. CDR3 sequence (DNA): TGCGCCAGCAGCCAAGAACCAGTCGCCAAAAACATTCAGTACTTC.

This clone was picked up one time. This chain links TRBV9 with TRBJ1-4, with unresolved D. Germline V CDR1 and CDR2: SGDLS, YYNGEE. V gave up 4 bases and J gave up 10 bases, with 11 bases separating them. This CDR3 has 12 amino acids. The CDR3 DNA sequence: TGTGCCAGCAGCCTGGAGGAGGGAAAACTGTTTTTT. Translated: CASSLEEGKLFF.

V is TRBV29-1 and J is TRBJ2-3; no clear D. The CDR3 covers 15 residues. The V gene lost 4 bases and the J gene lost 0 bases, with 14 bases spanning the gap. Per the germline V gene, CDR1 is SQVTM and CDR2 is ANQGSEA. The DNA for the CDR3 is TGCAGCGTTGCTTCGTTAGACACCAGCACAGATACGCAGTATTTT. Amino acid sequence: CSVASLDTSTDTQYF.

This clone was recorded only once. J is TRBJ1-2 and V is TRBV11-2, with TRBD1 matching 8 bases. The CDR3 is 14 residues long. The germline V gene encodes CDR1 SGHAT and CDR2 FQNNGV. The V and J ends lost 4 bases and 4 bases, in that order; junction bases with no gene match: 5. The CDR3 loop is CASSSDRVGYGYTF. CDR3 DNA: TGTGCCAGCAGCTCGGACAGGGTTGGCTATGGCTACACCTTC.

The genes are TRBV6-5 and TRBJ1-2; no clear D gene. This CDR3 has 13 amino acids. V lost 2 bases and J lost 5, with 9 bases in between. In germline, CDR1 is MNHEY, CDR2 SVGAGI. The DNA for the CDR3 is TGTGCCAGCAGTTACACTACACAATATGGCTACACCTTC. It encodes CASSYTTQYGYTF.

The chain links TRBV7-9 to TRBJ1-1, with 9 bases aligning to TRBD1. CDR1 is SEHNR, CDR2 FQNEAQ, per germline (reference sequence). The CDR3 has 16 residues. Losses at the gene ends were 1 base for V and 1 base for J; bases not matched to a gene: 4. CDR3 loop: CASSLGTGGRNTEAFF. CDR3 nucleotides: TGTGCCAGCAGCTTAGGAACAGGGGGCAGGAACACTGAAGCTTTCTTT.

The chain is built from TRBV19 and TRBJ2-7; D perhaps matches TRBD2 (6 bases). This CDR3 is built from 14 residues. Deletions cut 4 bases from V and 2 bases from J, with 12 bases between. In germline, CDR1 is LNHDA, CDR2 SQIVND (reference sequence). As DNA, the CDR3 is TGTGCCAGTAGTAACCAAGCGGGCCCCTACGAGCAGTACTTC. It is translated as CASSNQAGPYEQYF.

The J gene is TRBJ1-6, the V gene TRBV14, with unresolved D. The V gene's germline CDR1 is SGHDN and CDR2 FVKESK. Trimming pared 1 base from V and 9 bases from J, leaving 7 bases between. The CDR3 length is 13 residues. This CDR3 is CASSQGLGSPLHF. CDR3 DNA sequence: TGTGCCAGCAGCCAAGGTCTCGGTTCACCCCTCCACTTT.

The chain is built from TRBV6-6 and TRBJ2-1; TRBD1 is a possible D gene (5 bases). The CDR3 totals 13 residues. Per germline, CDR1 MNHNY and CDR2 SVGAGI (reference sequence). V dropped 6 bases and J dropped 5 bases, with 11 bases sitting between them. This CDR3 is CASSRLGDNEQFF. CDR3 nucleotide sequence: TGTGCCAGCAGCCGTCTAGGGGACAATGAGCAGTTCTTC.

This clone was seen only a few times. The rearrangement links TRBV6-1 to TRBJ2-3; 8 bases are a match to TRBD2. In germline, CDR1 is MNHNS, CDR2 SASEGT. Unmatched junction bases numbered 10, after V lost 2 bases and J lost 0 bases. The CDR3 covers 18 residues. For the CDR3, the DNA is TGTGCCAGCAGTGAACTTCATTATAGCGGGACGAGCACAGATACGCAGTATTTT. Residues: CASSELHYSGTSTDTQYF.

This chain's CDR3 is CASSSTTYPGYGYTF. The CDR3 nucleotides are TGTGCCAGCAGCTCAACGACTTACCCGGGGTATGGCTACACCTTC. The chain recombines TRBV7-9 with TRBJ1-2; D gene unclear. This CDR3 is 15 amino acids long. Trimming removed 4 bases at V and 5 bases at J, with 17 bases between. Germline V CDR1 and CDR2: SEHNR, FQNEAQ (reference sequence).

V usage is TRBV9 and J usage is TRBJ2-1, with 13 bases aligning to TRBD2. Germline V lookup: CDR1 SGDLS, CDR2 YYNGEE. J lost 5 bases, V lost 3 bases, and 2 bases had no gene match. The CDR3 sequence is 15 residues long. The CDR3 DNA is TGTGCCAGCAGCGCGACTAGCGGGAGGCACAATGAGCAGTTCTTC. Protein product: CASSATSGRHNEQFF.

Only a few counts were recorded for this clone. V usage is TRBV11-2 and J usage is TRBJ1-6, with D uncertain. CDR1 is SGHAT, CDR2 FQNNGV, per germline. This CDR3 has 13 amino acids. The V end lost 0 bases, the J end lost 14 bases, and 11 bases lay between the germline ends. The CDR3 nucleotides are TGTGCCAGCAGCTTAGATCTTAATTCGTCCCTCCACTTT. Translating it yields CASSLDLNSSLHF.

On this clone: This specimen includes other DNA sequences encoding the same CDR3. The V call is TRBV6-1, the J call TRBJ2-5; 8 nucleotides line up with TRBD1. The V segment lost 3 bases and the J segment 4 bases; nucleotides outside the gene matches: 1. CDR3 length: 13 amino acids. The V gene's germline CDR1 is MNHNS and CDR2 SASEGT. As DNA, the CDR3 is TGTGCCAGCAGTGAGACAGGGGTAGAGACCCAGTACTTC. Its protein is CASSETGVETQYF.

This chain links TRBV5-6 with TRBJ1-4; 9 nucleotides agree with TRBD1. This CDR3 is built from 15 residues. CDR1 is SGHDT and CDR2 is YYEEEE in the germline V gene. The ends lost 4 bases at V and 5 bases at J; junction bases unmatched: 6. CDR3 amino acids: CASSTPGQGNEKLFF. In DNA, the CDR3 is TGTGCCAGCAGCACACCGGGACAGGGCAATGAAAAACTGTTTTTT.